The 23 T cell receptor beta chains below all came from one sample that was sequenced in a study of T cell changes during pregnancy in multiple sclerosis. Sequencing used immunoSEQ multiplex PCR; TCRdb keeps in-frame clones, though not all of them. The sample contains some 100,000 clones, around nine tenths of which appear only once. The sequences come from peripheral blood, collected in the second trimester of pregnancy. All receptors come from a female donor with multiple sclerosis, enrolled in a pregnancy study.

The chain couples TRBV7-9 to TRBJ2-6, with TRBD1 matching over 7 bases. The length of the CDR3 is 15 residues. Germline V gene sequence: CDR1 SEHNR, CDR2 FQNEAQ (reference sequence). Trimming removed 6 bases from V and 6 bases from J; junction bases left unmatched: 8. The CDR3 DNA follows: TGTGCCAGCAGGCAGATAGGGGGCGAGGCCAACGTCCTGACTTTC. Its protein is CASRQIGGEANVLTF. Together with reference TRBV7-9 and TRBJ2-6, the CDR3 gives the full variable domain: DTGVSQNPRHKITKRGQNVTFRCDPISEHNRLYWYRQTLGQGPEFLTYFQNEAQLEKSRLLSDRFSAERPKGSFSTLEIQRTEQGDSAMYLCASRQIGGEANVLTFGAGSRLTVL.

V and J are TRBV5-6 and TRBJ2-1, with D maybe TRBD1 (7 bases). Germline V lookup: CDR1 SGHDT, CDR2 YYEEEE. V gave up 4 bases and J gave up 1 base, with 12 bases separating them. The CDR3 sequence is 15 residues long. The CDR3 coding sequence is TGTGCCAGCAGCGGCAGGGGGACTTCCTACAATGAGCAGTTCTTC. Translated: CASSGRGTSYNEQFF.

The chain has TRBV9 and TRBJ1-3; tentatively, D is TRBD1 (5 bases). From germline, CDR1 is SGDLS and CDR2 YYNGEE. V lost 3 bases and J lost 5, with 9 bases in between. The CDR3 runs 13 residues. The CDR3 protein is CASSERTRNTIYF. CDR3 sequence (DNA): TGTGCCAGCAGCGAGAGGACAAGAAACACCATATATTTT.

CDR3 nucleotide sequence: TGTGCCAGCGAGGGCGGGAGGTATGAGACCCAGTACTTC. This codes for CASEGGRYETQYF. The chain is built from TRBV6-1 and TRBJ2-5, with 8 bases fitting TRBD2. The J segment lost 5 bases and the V segment lost 8 bases, leaving 7 bases of the junction unmatched. This CDR3 is 13 amino acids long. Germline values: CDR1 MNHNS, CDR2 SASEGT.

The V and J genes are TRBV5-1 and TRBJ2-3, with 13 bases lining up with TRBD2. The ends lost 4 bases at V and 6 bases at J; junction bases unmatched: 8. CDR3 length: 16 residues. The germline V gene has CDR1 SGHRS and CDR2 YFSETQ. CDR3 sequence: CASSRRTSGRTDTQYF. As DNA, the CDR3 is TGCGCCAGCAGCCGGAGGACTAGCGGGAGAACGGATACGCAGTATTTT.

The rearrangement links TRBV6-6 to TRBJ2-7; 8 bases line up with TRBD1. Losses at the gene ends were 4 bases for V and 3 bases for J; bases not matched to a gene: 2. The CDR3 is 13 residues long. The germline V gene encodes CDR1 MNHNY and CDR2 SVGAGI (reference sequence). Written as DNA, the CDR3 is TGTGCCAGCAGTTCCGGACAGGGCTACGAGCAGTACTTC. As protein: CASSSGQGYEQYF.

V gene TRBV30 combines with J gene TRBJ1-2, with 7 bases lining up with TRBD1. This CDR3 region has 11 residues. Germline V gene data show CDR1 as GTSNPN and CDR2 as SVGIG (reference sequence). J lost 8 bases, V lost 5 bases, and 5 bases had no gene match. CDR3 residues: CAWLTGEGYTF. In DNA, the CDR3 is TGTGCCTGGCTCACAGGGGAGGGCTACACCTTC.

V is TRBV5-8 and J is TRBJ1-1; weak D call: TRBD1 (6 bases). The CDR3 covers 12 residues. Trimming cost V 4 bases and J 11 bases, with 15 bases left between them. Germline CDR1 and CDR2: SGHTS and YDEGEE. CDR3 region: CASSGGRKGAFF. The CDR3 DNA reads as TGTGCCAGCAGCGGGGGCCGCAAAGGGGCTTTCTTT.

The chain employs TRBV5-1 and TRBJ1-4; no clear D. Germline values: CDR1 SGHRS, CDR2 YFSETQ. The CDR3 has 17 residues. The germline V and J ends were trimmed by 0 bases and 0 bases, with 12 bases remaining between them. The CDR3 coding sequence is TGCGCCAGCAGCTTGGGGCCGTACGCCGCAACTAATGAAAAACTGTTTTTT. It translates to CASSLGPYAATNEKLFF.

The V gene is TRBV30, the J gene TRBJ2-5, with TRBD1 as a possible D gene (6 bases). The CDR3 runs 15 residues. Germline-derived CDR1 and CDR2 are GTSNPN and SVGIG (reference sequence). V lost 3 bases and J lost 1, with 15 bases in between. DNA of the CDR3: TGTGCCTGGAGAAGTGGGGGCAACCCCCAAGAGACCCAGTACTTC. Translating gives CAWRSGGNPQETQYF.

The chain joins TRBV7-9 to TRBJ2-1, with unresolved D. Germline CDR1 reads SEHNR; CDR2 reads FQNEAQ (reference sequence). V lost 3 bases, J lost 8 bases, and 14 bases lay in between. The CDR3 is 14 amino acids. CDR3 protein: CASSFDWAWDEQFF. Written as DNA, the CDR3 is TGTGCCAGCAGCTTCGATTGGGCCTGGGATGAGCAGTTCTTC. Drawing the rest from reference TRBV7-9 and TRBJ2-1, the complete variable domain is DTGVSQNPRHKITKRGQNVTFRCDPISEHNRLYWYRQTLGQGPEFLTYFQNEAQLEKSRLLSDRFSAERPKGSFSTLEIQRTEQGDSAMYLCASSFDWAWDEQFFGPGTRLTVL.

The gene calls are TRBV7-2 and TRBJ2-7; perhaps TRBD1 as D (6 bases). The CDR3 has 14 amino acids. Trimming removed 4 bases at V and 2 bases at J, with 12 bases between. Germline CDR1 reads SGHTA; CDR2 reads FQGNSA. This CDR3 reads CASSSTGTTYEQYF. The CDR3 region has the DNA TGTGCCAGCAGCTCCACCGGGACAACCTACGAGCAGTACTTC.

V is TRBV7-6 and J is TRBJ2-7, with 8 bases aligning to TRBD2. After removal of 5 bases from V and 6 bases from J, the junction contained 6 bases not matched to a gene. The CDR3 loop spans 13 amino acids. Per the germline V gene, CDR1 is SGHVS and CDR2 is FNYEAQ. CDR3 sequence reads: CASSTSGSGEQYF. CDR3 DNA: TGTGCCAGCAGCACGAGCGGGAGCGGCGAGCAGTACTTC.

The chain employs TRBV25-1 and TRBJ1-2, with TRBD1 as a possible D gene (6 bases). The ends were cut back, 4 bases at V and 0 bases at J, with 12 bases in the middle. The germline V gene encodes CDR1 MGHDK and CDR2 SYGVNS. This CDR3 spans 15 amino acids. This chain's CDR3 is CASSAQGSPNYGYTF. The CDR3 nucleotides read TGTGCCAGCAGTGCTCAGGGGTCTCCTAACTATGGCTACACCTTC.

V gene TRBV4-2 combines with J gene TRBJ2-1; tentatively, D is TRBD2 (6 bases). Per germline, CDR1 LGHNA and CDR2 YNFKEQ. CDR3 length equals 16 residues. With 5 bases removed from V and 0 bases from J, the gap between germline ends came to 14 bases. The CDR3 here is CASSTLGGLSYNEQFF. The DNA of the CDR3 is TGTGCCAGCAGCACGCTCGGGGGTCTCTCCTACAATGAGCAGTTCTTC.

In this sample, this clone turned up once. The rearrangement joins TRBV27 to TRBJ1-1, with TRBD1 identical over 7 bases. V dropped 6 bases and J dropped 3; count of bases not matched to a gene: 7. The CDR3 totals 14 residues. In germline, CDR1 is MNHEY, CDR2 SMNVEV (reference sequence). DNA of the CDR3: TGTGCCAGCAGACCCCAGGGGGAGGACACTGAAGCTTTCTTT. Amino acid sequence: CASRPQGEDTEAFF.

This sequence joins TRBV6-1 and TRBJ2-2, with TRBD1 identical over 7 bases. Germline-derived CDR1 and CDR2 are MNHNS and SASEGT. The CDR3 contains 14 residues. Germline trimming cut 6 bases from V and 0 bases from J; bases unmatched to any gene: 1. In DNA, the CDR3 is TGTGCCAGCAGCGGGACAGCGAACACCGGGGAGCTGTTTTTT. Translating gives CASSGTANTGELFF.

This chain joins TRBV7-9 and TRBJ2-7; D is perhaps TRBD1 (6 bases). Trimming took off 3 bases at V and 2 bases at J, with 14 bases between the two ends. Per germline, CDR1 SEHNR and CDR2 FQNEAQ (reference sequence). The CDR3 runs 15 residues. CDR3 DNA sequence: TGTGCCAGCAGCTTGGTAAAAGGGGGAACCTACGAGCAGTACTTC. It translates to CASSLVKGGTYEQYF.

The chain links TRBV4-2 to TRBJ1-2, with a weak D call TRBD1 (5 bases). Trimming pared 4 bases from V and 3 bases from J, leaving 18 bases between. Germline V gene sequence: CDR1 LGHNA, CDR2 YNFKEQ. This CDR3 has 16 residues. Written as DNA, the CDR3 is TGTGCCAGCAGCCCCGGGGGGAGGGGAGGAGACTATGGCTACACCTTC. It is translated as CASSPGGRGGDYGYTF.

This CDR3 is CASSSRSGRFYNEQFF. Written as DNA, the CDR3 is TGTGCCAGCAGCTCGCGGAGCGGGAGGTTCTACAATGAGCAGTTCTTC. The V gene is TRBV5-4, the J gene TRBJ2-1, with 9 bases aligning to TRBD2. The V gene's germline CDR1 is SGHNT and CDR2 YYREEE (reference sequence). CDR3 length: 16 amino acids. Trimming removed 3 bases from V and 3 bases from J; junction bases left unmatched: 7. The variable domain in full, completed from reference TRBV5-4 and TRBJ2-1, reads ETGVTQSPTHLIKTRGQQVTLRCSSQSGHNTVSWYQQALGQGPQFIFQYYREEENGRGNFPPRFSGLQFPNYSSELNVNALELDDSALYLCASSSRSGRFYNEQFFGPGTRLTVL.

This clone was seen only once. V usage is TRBV30 and J usage is TRBJ2-3; possible D gene TRBD2, 6 bases. Germline V gene data show CDR1 as GTSNPN and CDR2 as SVGIG (reference sequence). The ends were cut back, 0 bases at V and 11 bases at J, with 21 bases in the middle. The length of the CDR3 is 15 residues. The CDR3 spells CAWSVRRGRRSVQYF. The CDR3 DNA sequence: TGTGCCTGGAGTGTAAGGCGGGGCCGGCGAAGCGTGCAGTATTTT.

This chain connects TRBV25-1 to TRBJ2-5, with 7 bases that match TRBD1. Germline CDR1 is MGHDK and CDR2 is SYGVNS. The CDR3 has 13 residues. After removal of 4 bases from V and 9 bases from J, the junction contained 8 bases not matched to a gene. CDR3 sequence reads: CASSGKGQGAQYF. In DNA form, the CDR3 reads TGTGCCAGCAGTGGTAAGGGTCAGGGGGCCCAGTACTTC.

The chain has TRBV29-1 and TRBJ1-1, with TRBD1 matching 11 bases. Trimming cost V 7 bases and J 5 bases; bases outside gene matches: 6. CDR1 is SQVTM, CDR2 ANQGSEA, per germline. This CDR3 region has 13 residues. Here the CDR3 reads CSAGDRGVTEAFF. The CDR3 coding sequence is TGCAGCGCCGGGGACAGGGGGGTGACTGAAGCTTTCTTT. The full variable domain, rest sourced from reference TRBV29-1 and TRBJ1-1, is SAVISQKPSRDICQRGTSLTIQCQVDSQVTMMFWYRQQPGQSLTLIATANQGSEATYESGFVIDKFPISRPNLTFSTLTVSNMSPEDSSIYLCSAGDRGVTEAFFGQGTRLTVV.